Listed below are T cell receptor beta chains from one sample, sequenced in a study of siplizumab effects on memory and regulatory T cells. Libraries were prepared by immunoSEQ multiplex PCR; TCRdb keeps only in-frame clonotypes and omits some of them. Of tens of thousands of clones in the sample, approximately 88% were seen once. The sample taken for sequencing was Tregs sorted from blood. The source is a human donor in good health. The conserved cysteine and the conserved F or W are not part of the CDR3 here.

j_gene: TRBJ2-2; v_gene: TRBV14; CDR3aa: ASSPVIGGELF
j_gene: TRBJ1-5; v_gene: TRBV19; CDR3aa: ASSIWQDSNQPQH
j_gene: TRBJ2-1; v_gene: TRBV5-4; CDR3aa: ASSSGGLASYNEQF
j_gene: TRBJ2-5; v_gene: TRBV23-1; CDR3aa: ASSPPPGGAETQY
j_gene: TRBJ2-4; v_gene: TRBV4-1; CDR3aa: ASSQGAVEGNIQY
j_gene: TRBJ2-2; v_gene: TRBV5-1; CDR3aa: ASSPGLAATGELF
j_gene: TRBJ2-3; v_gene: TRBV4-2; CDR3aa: ASSLTSGRVDTQY
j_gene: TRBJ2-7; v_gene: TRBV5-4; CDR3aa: ASSSTSGTISSYEQY
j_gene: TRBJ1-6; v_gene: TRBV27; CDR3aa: ASSLSQWEPLH
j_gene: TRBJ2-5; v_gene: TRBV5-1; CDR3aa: ASSSSYQETQY
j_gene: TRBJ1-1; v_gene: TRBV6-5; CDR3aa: ASSPGRQNTEAF
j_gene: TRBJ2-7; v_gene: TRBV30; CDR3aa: AWSVQGGQY
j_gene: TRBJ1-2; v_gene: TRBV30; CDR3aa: AWSGVRESGYT
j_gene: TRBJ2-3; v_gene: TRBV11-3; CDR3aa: ASSLRQGADTQY
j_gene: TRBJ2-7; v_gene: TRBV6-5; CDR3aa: ASRPGHSYEQY
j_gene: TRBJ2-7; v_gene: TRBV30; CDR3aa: AWSVRRRVWSSYEQY
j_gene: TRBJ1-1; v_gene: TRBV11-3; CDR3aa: ASSPGGYTEAF
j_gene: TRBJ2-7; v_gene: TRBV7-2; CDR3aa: ASSLLADYEQY
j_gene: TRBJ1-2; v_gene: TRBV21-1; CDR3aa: ASSKGDNRLSNYGYT
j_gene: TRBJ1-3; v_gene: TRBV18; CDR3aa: ASSPRGVSGNTIY
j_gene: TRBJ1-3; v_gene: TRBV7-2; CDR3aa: ASSWGQGYGNTIY
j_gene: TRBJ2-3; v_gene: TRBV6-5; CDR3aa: ASSPAPLAADTQY
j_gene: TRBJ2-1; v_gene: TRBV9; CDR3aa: ASSAGLAGDEQF
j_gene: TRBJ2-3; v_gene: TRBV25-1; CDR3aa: ASSFGQGRLDTQY
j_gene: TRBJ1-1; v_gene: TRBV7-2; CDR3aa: ASSLWGGAQQAEAF
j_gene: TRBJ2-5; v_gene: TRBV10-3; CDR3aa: AIRGGTREETQY
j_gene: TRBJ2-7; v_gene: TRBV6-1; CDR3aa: ASSVSGGYEQY
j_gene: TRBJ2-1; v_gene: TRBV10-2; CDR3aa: ASGLAGNEQF
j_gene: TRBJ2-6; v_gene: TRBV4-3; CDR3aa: ASSQVRGRAILLSGANVLT
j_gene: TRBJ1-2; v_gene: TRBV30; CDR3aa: AWIPLGPNYGYT
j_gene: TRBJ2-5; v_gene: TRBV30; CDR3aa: AWSPGGGETQY
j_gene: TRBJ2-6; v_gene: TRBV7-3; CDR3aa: ASSFPQGSGANVLT
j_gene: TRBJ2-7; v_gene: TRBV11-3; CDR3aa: ASSLAGTVSSEQY
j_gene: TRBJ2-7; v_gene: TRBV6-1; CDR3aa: ASVGGQGPYEQY
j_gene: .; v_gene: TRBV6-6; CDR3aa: ASWREGLYEQY
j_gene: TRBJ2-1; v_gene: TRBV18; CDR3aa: ASSPTVYNEQF
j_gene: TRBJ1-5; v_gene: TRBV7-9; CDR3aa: ASSPDGRSNQPQH
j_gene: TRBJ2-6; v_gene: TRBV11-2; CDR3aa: ASSLQSSGANVLT
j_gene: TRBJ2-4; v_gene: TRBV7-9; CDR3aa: ASSTSRRLGNIQY
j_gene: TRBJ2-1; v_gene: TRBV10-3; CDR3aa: AISESTGLAPPAQF